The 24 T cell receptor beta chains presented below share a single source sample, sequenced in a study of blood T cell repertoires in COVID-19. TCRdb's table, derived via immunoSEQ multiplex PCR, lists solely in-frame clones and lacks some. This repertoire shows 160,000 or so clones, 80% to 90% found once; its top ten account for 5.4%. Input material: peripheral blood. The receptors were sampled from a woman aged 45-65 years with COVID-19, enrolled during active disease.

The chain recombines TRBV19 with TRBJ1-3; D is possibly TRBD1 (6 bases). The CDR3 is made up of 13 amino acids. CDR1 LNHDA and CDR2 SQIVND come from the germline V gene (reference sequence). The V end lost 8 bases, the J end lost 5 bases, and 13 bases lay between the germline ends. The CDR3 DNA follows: TGTGCCAGTCGTGGTCGGGACAGAAACACCATATATTTT. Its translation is CASRGRDRNTIYF.

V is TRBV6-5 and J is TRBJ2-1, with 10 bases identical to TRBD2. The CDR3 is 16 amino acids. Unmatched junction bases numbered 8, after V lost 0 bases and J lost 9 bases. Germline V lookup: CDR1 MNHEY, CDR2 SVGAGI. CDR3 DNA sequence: TGTGCCAGCAGTTACTCGAGAGCGGGGGGGACGAGTGAGCAGTTCTTC. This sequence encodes CASSYSRAGGTSEQFF.

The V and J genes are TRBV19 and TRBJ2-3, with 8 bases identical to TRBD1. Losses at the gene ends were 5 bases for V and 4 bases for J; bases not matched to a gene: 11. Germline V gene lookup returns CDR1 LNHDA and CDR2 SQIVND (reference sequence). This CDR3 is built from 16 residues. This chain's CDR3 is CASSEIQGALSDTQYF. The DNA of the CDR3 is TGTGCCAGTAGTGAGATTCAGGGGGCGCTTTCAGATACGCAGTATTTT.

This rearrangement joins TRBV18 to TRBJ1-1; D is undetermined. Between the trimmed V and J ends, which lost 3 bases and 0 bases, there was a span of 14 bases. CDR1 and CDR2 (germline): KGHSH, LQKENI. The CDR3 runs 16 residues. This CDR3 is CASSPANSRLNTEAFF. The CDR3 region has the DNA TGTGCCAGCTCACCGGCGAACAGCCGACTGAACACTGAAGCTTTCTTT. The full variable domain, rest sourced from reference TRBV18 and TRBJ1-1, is NAGVMQNPRHLVRRRGQEARLRCSPMKGHSHVYWYRQLPEEGLKFMVYLQKENIIDESGMPKERFSAEFPKEGPSILRIQQVVRGDSAAYFCASSPANSRLNTEAFFGQGTRLTVV.

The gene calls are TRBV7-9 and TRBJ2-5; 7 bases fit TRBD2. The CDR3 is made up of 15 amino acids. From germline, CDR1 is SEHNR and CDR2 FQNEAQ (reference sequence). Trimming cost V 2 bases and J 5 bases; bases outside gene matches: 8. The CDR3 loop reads CASSLSLGGGETQYF. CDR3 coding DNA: TGTGCCAGCAGCTTATCGCTGGGGGGAGGGGAGACCCAGTACTTC.

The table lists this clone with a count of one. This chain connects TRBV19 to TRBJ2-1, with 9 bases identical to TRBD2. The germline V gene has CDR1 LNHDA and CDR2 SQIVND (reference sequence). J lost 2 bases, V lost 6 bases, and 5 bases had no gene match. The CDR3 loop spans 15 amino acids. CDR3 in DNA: TGTGCCAGTAGGACTCTAGCGGGGACCTACAATGAGCAGTTCTTC. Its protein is CASRTLAGTYNEQFF.

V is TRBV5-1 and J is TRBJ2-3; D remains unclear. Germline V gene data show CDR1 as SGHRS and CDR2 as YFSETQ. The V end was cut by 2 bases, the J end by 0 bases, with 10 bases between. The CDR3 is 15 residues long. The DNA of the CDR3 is TGCGCCAGCAGCTTACCCCAGGCTAGCACAGATACGCAGTATTTT. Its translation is CASSLPQASTDTQYF.

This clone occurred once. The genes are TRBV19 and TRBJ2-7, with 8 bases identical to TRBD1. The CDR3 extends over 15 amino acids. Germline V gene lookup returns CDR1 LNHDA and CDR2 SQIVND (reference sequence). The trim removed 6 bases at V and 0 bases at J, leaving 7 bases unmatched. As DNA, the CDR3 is TGTGCCAGTAGCGAACCGGGACAGGACTCCTACGAGCAGTACTTC. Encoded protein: CASSEPGQDSYEQYF.

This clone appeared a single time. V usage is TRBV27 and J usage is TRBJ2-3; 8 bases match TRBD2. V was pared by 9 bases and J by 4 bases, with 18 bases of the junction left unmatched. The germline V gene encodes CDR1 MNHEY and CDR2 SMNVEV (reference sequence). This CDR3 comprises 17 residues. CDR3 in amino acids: CARTDLQGLDPPDTQYF. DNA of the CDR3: TGTGCCAGGACGGACCTTCAGGGACTAGACCCCCCAGATACGCAGTATTTT.

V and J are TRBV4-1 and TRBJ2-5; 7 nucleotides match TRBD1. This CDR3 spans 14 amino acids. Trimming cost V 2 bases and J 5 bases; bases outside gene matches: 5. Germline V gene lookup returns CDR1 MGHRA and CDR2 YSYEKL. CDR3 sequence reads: CASSQTGVGETQYF. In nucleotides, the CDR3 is TGCGCCAGCAGCCAAACAGGGGTCGGGGAGACCCAGTACTTC.

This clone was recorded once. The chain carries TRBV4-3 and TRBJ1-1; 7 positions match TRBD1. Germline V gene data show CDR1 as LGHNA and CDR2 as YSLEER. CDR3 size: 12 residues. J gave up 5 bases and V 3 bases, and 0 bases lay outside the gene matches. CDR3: CASSQTGTEAFF. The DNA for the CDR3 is TGCGCCAGCAGCCAGACAGGGACTGAAGCTTTCTTT.

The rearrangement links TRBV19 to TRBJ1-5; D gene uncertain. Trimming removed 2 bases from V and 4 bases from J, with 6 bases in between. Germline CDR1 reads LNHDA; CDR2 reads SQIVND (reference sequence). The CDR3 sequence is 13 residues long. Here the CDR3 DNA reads TGTGCCAGTAGTATAACAGAGAATCAGCCCCAGCATTTT. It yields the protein CASSITENQPQHF.

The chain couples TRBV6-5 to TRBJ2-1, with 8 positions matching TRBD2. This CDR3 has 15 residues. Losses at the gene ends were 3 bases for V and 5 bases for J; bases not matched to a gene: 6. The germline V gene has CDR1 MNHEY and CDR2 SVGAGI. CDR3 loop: CASSYAGTRNNEQFF. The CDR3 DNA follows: TGTGCCAGCAGTTATGCCGGGACTAGGAACAATGAGCAGTTCTTC.

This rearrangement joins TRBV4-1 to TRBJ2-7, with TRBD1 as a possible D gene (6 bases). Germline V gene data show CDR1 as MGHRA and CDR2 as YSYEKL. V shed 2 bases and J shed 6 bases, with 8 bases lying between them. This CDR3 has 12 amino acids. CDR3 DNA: TGCGCCAGCAGCCAAATCAGGGGCGAGCAGTACTTC. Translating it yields CASSQIRGEQYF.

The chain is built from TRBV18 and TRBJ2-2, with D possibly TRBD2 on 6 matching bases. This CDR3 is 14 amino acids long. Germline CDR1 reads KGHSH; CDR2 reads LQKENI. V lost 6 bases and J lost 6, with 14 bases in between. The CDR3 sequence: CASSLSPGAGELFF. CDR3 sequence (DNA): TGTGCCAGCTCTTTAAGCCCGGGAGCCGGGGAGCTGTTTTTT.

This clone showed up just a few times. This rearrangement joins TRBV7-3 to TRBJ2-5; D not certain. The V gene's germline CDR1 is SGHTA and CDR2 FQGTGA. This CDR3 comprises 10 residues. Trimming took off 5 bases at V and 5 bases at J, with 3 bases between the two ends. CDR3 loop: CASSRETQYF. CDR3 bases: TGTGCCAGCAGCCGGGAGACCCAGTACTTC.

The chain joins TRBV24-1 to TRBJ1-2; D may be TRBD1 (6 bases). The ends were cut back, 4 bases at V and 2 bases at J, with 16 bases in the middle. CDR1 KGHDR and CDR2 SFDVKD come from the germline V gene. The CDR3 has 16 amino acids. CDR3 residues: CATSDTVQQGNYGYTF. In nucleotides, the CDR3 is TGTGCCACCAGTGACACCGTCCAACAGGGCAACTATGGCTACACCTTC.

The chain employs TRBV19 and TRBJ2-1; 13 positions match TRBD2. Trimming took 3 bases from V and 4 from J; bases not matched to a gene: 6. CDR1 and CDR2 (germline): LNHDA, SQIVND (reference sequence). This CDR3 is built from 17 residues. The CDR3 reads CASSMGGTSGAYNEQFF. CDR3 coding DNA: TGTGCCAGTAGTATGGGCGGGACTAGCGGGGCTTACAATGAGCAGTTCTTC.

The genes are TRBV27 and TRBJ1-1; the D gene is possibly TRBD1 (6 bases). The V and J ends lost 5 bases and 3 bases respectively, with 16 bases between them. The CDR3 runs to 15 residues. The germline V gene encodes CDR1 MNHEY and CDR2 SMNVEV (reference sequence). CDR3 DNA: TGTGCCAGCAGTCACGACAGGTCGTGGTACACTGAAGCTTTCTTT. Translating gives CASSHDRSWYTEAFF.

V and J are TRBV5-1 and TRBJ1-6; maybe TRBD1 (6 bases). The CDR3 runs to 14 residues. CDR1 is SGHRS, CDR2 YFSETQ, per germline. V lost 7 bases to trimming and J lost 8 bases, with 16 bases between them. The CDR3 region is CASALDGGHSPLHF. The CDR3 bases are TGCGCCAGCGCCCTGGACGGGGGGCATTCACCCCTCCACTTT.

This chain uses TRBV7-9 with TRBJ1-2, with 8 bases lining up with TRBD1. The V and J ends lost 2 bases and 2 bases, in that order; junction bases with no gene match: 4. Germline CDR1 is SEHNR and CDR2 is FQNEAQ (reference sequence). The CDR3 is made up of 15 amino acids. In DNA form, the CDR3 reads TGTGCCAGCAGCTTAACCGCAGGGGGCAACTATGGCTACACCTTC. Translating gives CASSLTAGGNYGYTF.

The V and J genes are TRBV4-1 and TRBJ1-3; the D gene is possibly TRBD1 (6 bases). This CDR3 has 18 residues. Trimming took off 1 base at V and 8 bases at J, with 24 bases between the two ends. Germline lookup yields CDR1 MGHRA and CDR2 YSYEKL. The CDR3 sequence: CASSQVFDRKVGDDTIYF. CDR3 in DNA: TGCGCCAGCAGCCAAGTCTTTGACAGGAAGGTTGGGGACGACACCATATATTTT.

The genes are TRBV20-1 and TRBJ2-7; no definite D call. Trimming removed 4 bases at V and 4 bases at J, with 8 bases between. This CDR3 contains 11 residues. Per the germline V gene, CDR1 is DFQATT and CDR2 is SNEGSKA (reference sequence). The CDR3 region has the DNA TGCAGTGCTAAAGACTTATACGAGCAGTACTTC. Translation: CSAKDLYEQYF.

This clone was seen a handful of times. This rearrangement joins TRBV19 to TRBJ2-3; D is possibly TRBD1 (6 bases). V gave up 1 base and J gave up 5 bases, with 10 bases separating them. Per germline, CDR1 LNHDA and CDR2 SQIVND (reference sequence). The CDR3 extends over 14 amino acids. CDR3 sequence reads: CASSIGFRGDTQYF. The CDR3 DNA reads TGTGCCAGTAGTATAGGCTTCAGGGGAGATACGCAGTATTTT.